The following is a T cell receptor (beta chain) sequence with its context. This entry belongs to a study of T cell changes during pregnancy in multiple sclerosis. V lost 6 bases, J lost 4 bases, and 13 bases lay in between. The CDR3 runs to 14 residues. Germline V CDR1 and CDR2: LNHDA, SQIVND (reference sequence). TCRdb's table, derived via immunoSEQ multiplex PCR, lists solely in-frame clones and lacks some. Of tens of thousands of clones in the sample, about 90% are singletons; the top ten hold 2.5% to 3.5%. Source: peripheral blood, taken in the second trimester of pregnancy. V usage is TRBV19 and J usage is TRBJ1-5; the D gene is possibly TRBD1 (5 bases). The TCR was taken from a female donor in good health, enrolled as a control in a pregnancy study. The CDR3 nucleotides are TGTGCCAGTAGGACGCAGGGTGGGAATCAGCCCCAGCATTTT. It codes for CASRTQGGNQPQHF.